This T cell receptor beta chain originates from a study of PD-1 blockade in mismatch repair-deficient tumors. In the study overall: All were previously treated, progressing patients with 11 to 13 mismatch repair-deficient cancer types.

Note on this clone: Its matching antigen is unknown.

Produced via immunoSEQ multiplex PCR; TCRdb's table is partial and in-frame only. The profile shows under 40,000 clones, over 80% of them singletons. Study-level points and caveats: After pembrolizumab, tumor-resident clones rose rapidly, then generally contracted before radiologic responses.

Every patient had mismatch repair deficiency by PCR or immunohistochemistry. This TCR derives from an adult with mismatch repair-deficient cancer. The source material was PBMCs, sampled about 40 weeks after starting pembrolizumab.

The CDR3 sequence is CASRGGLAAYNEQFF. CDR3 in DNA: TGTGCCAGCAGGGGGGGACTAGCGGCCTACAATGAGCAGTTCTTC. J is TRBJ2-1 and V is TRBV11-1; 11 positions agree with TRBD2. The V gene's germline CDR1 is SGHAT and CDR2 FQDESV (reference sequence). This CDR3 region has 15 residues. J lost 2 bases, V lost 6 bases, and 3 bases had no gene match.